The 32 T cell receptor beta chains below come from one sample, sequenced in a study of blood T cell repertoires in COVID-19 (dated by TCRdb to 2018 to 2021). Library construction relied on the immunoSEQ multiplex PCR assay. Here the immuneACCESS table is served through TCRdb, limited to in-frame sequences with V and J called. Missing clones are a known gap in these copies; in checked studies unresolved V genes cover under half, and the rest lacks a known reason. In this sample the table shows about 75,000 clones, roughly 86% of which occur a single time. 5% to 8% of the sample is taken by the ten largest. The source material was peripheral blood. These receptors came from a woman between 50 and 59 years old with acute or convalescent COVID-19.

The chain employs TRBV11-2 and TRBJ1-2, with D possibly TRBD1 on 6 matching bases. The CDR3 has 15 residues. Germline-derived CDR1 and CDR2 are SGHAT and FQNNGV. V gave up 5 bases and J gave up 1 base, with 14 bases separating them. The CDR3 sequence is CASSINPGHNYGYTF. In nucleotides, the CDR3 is TGTGCCAGCAGCATAAACCCGGGACATAACTATGGCTACACCTTC.

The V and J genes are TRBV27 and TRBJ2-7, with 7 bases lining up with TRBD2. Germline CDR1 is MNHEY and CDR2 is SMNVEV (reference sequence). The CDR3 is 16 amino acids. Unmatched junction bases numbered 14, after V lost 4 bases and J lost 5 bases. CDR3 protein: CASSSFLGGVGHEQYF. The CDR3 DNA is TGTGCCAGCAGTTCTTTCCTGGGGGGGGTAGGACACGAGCAGTACTTC.

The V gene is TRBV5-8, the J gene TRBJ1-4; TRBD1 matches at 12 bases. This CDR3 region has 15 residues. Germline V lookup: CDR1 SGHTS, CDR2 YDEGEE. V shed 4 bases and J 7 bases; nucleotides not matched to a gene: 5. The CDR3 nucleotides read TGTGCCAGCAGCGGGGACAGGGGGCGAAGTGAAAAACTGTTTTTT. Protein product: CASSGDRGRSEKLFF.

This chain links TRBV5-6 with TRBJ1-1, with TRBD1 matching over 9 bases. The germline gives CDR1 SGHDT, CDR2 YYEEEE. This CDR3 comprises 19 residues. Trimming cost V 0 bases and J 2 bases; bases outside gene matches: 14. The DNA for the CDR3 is TGTGCCAGCAGCTTGGAGGGGGGGACAGGGATGTACCCCAACACTGAAGCTTTCTTT. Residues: CASSLEGGTGMYPNTEAFF.

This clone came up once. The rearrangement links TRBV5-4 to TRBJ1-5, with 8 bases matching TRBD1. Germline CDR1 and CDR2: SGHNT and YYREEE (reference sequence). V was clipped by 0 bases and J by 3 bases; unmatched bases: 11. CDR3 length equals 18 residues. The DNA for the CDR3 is TGTGCCAGCAGCTTGGTGGGGGGACAGGAGAGGGCCAATCAGCCCCAGCATTTT. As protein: CASSLVGGQERANQPQHF.

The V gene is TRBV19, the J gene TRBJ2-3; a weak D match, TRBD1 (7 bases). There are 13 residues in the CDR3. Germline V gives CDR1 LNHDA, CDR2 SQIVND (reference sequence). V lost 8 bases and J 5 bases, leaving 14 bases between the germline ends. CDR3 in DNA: TGTGCCAGTCAGGGGGGTCGGATAGATACGCAGTATTTT. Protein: CASQGGRIDTQYF.

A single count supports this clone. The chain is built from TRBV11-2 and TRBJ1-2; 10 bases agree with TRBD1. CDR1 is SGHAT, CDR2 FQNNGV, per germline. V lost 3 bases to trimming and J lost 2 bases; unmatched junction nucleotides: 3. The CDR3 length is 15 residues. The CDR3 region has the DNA TGTGCCAGCAGCTTTGGGACAGGGGCGAACTATGGCTACACCTTC. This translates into CASSFGTGANYGYTF.

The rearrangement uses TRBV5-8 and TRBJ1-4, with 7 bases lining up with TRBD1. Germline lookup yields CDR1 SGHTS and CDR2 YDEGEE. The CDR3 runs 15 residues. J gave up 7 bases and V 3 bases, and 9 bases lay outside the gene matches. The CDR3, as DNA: TGTGCCAGCAGCTCCAGGGGGTTAATAAGTGAAAAACTGTTTTTT. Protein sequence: CASSSRGLISEKLFF. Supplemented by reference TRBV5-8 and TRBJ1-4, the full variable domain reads EAGVTQSPTHLIKTRGQQATLRCSPISGHTSVYWYQQALGLGLQFLLWYDEGEERNRGNFPPRFSGRQFPNYSSELNVNALELEDSALYLCASSSRGLISEKLFFGSGTQLSVL.

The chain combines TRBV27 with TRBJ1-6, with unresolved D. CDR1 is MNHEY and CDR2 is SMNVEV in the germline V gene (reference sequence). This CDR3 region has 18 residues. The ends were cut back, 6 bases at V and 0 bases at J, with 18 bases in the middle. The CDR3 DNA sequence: TGTGCCAGCAGCGAGAGGGAGAGAGGATTCTCCTATAATTCACCCCTCCACTTT. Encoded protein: CASSERERGFSYNSPLHF.

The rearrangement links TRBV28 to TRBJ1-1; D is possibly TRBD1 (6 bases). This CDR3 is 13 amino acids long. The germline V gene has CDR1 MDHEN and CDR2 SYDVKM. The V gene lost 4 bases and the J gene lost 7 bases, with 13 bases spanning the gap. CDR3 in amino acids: CASSSRGRVEAFF. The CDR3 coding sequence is TGTGCCAGCAGTTCAAGGGGGAGGGTTGAAGCTTTCTTT.

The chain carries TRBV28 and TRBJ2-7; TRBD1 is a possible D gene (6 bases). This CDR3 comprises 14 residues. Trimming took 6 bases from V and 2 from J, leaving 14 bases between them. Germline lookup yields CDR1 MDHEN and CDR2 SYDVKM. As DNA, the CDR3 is TGTGCCAGCAGCCCCAGGGGTACTACCTACGAGCAGTACTTC. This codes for CASSPRGTTYEQYF.

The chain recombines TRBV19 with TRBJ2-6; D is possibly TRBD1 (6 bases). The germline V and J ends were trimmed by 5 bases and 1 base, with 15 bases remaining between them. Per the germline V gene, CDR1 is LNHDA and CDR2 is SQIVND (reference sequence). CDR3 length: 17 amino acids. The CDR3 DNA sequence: TGTGCCAGTAGTGCCCGGCCCGGGACATCTGGGGCCAACGTCCTGACTTTC. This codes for CASSARPGTSGANVLTF.

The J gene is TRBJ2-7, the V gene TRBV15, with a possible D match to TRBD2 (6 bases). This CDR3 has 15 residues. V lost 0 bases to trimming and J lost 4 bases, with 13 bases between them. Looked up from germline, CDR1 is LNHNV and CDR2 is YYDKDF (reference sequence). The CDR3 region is CATSRDPGLQYEQYF. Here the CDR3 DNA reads TGTGCCACCAGCAGAGATCCGGGACTTCAATACGAGCAGTACTTC.

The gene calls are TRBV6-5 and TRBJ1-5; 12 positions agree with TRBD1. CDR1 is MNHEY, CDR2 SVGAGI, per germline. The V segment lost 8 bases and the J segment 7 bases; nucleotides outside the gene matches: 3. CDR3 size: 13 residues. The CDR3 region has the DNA TGTGCCAGCGGGACAGGGGGCGGACAGCCCCAGCATTTT. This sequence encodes CASGTGGGQPQHF.

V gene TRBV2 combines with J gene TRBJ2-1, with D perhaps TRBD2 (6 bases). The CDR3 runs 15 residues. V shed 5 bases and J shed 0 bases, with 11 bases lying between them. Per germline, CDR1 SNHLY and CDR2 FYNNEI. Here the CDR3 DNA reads TGTGCCAGCAGTTCTCAGGGACTCTCCTACAATGAGCAGTTCTTC. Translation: CASSSQGLSYNEQFF.

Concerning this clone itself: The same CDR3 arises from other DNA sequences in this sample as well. The CDR3 loop is CASSYGTGGTEAFF. DNA of the CDR3: TGTGCCAGCAGTTACGGGACAGGCGGGACTGAAGCTTTCTTT. The chain recombines TRBV6-2 or TRBV6-3 with TRBJ1-1; 8 bases agree with TRBD1. The V and J ends lost 2 bases and 5 bases, in that order; junction bases with no gene match: 4. Germline V gene data show CDR1 as MNHEY and CDR2 as SVGEGT. This CDR3 has 14 amino acids.

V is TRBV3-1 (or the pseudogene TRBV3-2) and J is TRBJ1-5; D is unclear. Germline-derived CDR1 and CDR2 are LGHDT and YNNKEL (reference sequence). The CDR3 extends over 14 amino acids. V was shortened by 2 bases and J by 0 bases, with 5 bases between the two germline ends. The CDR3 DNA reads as TGTGCCAGCAGCCAATTCAGTAGCAATCAGCCCCAGCATTTT. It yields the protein CASSQFSSNQPQHF.

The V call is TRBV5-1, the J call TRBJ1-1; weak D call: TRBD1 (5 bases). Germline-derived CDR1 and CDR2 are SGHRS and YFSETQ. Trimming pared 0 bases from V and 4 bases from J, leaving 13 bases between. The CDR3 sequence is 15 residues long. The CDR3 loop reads CASSLAGNGVTEAFF. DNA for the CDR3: TGCGCCAGCAGCTTGGCAGGGAATGGGGTCACTGAAGCTTTCTTT.

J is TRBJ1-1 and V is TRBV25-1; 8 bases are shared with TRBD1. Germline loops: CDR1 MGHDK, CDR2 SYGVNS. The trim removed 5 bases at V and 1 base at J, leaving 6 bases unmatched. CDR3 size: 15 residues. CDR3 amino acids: CASSFGQGWNTEAFF. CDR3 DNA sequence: TGTGCCAGCAGTTTTGGACAGGGCTGGAACACTGAAGCTTTCTTT.

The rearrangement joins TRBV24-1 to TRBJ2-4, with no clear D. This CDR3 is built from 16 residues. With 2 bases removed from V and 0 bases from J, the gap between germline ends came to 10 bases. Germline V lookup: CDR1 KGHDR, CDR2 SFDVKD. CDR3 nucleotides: TGTGCCACCAGTGATTCGTACGGTATAGCCAAAAACATTCAGTACTTC. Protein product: CATSDSYGIAKNIQYF.

CDR3: CASSWTSAYNEQFF. The CDR3 DNA reads as TGTGCCAGCAGTTGGACTAGCGCGTACAATGAGCAGTTCTTC. This chain joins TRBV6-5 and TRBJ2-1; 9 positions match TRBD2. V lost 4 bases to trimming and J lost 4 bases; unmatched junction nucleotides: 2. This CDR3 spans 14 amino acids. In germline, CDR1 is MNHEY, CDR2 SVGAGI.

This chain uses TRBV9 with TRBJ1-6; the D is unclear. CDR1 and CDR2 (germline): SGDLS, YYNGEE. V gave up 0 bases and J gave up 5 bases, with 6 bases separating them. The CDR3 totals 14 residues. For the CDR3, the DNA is TGTGCCAGCAGCGTAGCCTATAATAATTCACCCCTCCACTTT. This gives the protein CASSVAYNNSPLHF.

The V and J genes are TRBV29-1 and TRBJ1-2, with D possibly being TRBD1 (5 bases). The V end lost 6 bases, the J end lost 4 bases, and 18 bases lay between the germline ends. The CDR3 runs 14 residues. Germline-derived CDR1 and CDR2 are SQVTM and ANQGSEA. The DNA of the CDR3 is TGCAGCGTGGGGGGGAGATCCTCGAGCTATGGCTACACCTTC. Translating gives CSVGGRSSSYGYTF.

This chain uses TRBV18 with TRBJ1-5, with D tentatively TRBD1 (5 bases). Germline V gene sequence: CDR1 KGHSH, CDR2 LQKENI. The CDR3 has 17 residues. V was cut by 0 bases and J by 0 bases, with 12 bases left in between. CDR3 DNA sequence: TGTGCCAGCTCACCACCGAACCGACAGAGTAGCAATCAGCCCCAGCATTTT. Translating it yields CASSPPNRQSSNQPQHF. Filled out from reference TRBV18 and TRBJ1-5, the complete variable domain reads NAGVMQNPRHLVRRRGQEARLRCSPMKGHSHVYWYRQLPEEGLKFMVYLQKENIIDESGMPKERFSAEFPKEGPSILRIQQVVRGDSAAYFCASSPPNRQSSNQPQHFGDGTRLSIL.

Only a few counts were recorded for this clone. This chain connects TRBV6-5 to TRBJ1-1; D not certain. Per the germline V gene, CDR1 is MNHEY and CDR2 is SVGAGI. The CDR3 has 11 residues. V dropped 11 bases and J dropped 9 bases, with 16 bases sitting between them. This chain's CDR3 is CAHSPGRQAFF. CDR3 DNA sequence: TGTGCCCATTCCCCAGGCAGGCAAGCTTTCTTT.

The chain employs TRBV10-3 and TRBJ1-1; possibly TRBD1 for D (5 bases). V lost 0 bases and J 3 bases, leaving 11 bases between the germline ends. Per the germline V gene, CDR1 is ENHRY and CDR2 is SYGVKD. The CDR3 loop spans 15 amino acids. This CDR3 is CAISESMGRDTEAFF. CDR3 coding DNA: TGTGCCATCAGTGAGTCGATGGGCAGGGACACTGAAGCTTTCTTT.

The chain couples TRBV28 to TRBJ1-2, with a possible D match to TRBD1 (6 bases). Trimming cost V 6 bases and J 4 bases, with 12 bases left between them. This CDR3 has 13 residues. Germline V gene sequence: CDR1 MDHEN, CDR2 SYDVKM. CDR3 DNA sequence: TGTGCCAGCAGATCGGACAGTAGCTATGGCTACACCTTC. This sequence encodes CASRSDSSYGYTF.

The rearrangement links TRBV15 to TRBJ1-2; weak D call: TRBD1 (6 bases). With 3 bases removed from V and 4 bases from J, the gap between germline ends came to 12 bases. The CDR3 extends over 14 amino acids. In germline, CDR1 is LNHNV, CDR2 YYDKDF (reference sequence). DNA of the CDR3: TGTGCCACCAGCAGGGACAGACTTCTCTATGGCTACACCTTC. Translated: CATSRDRLLYGYTF.

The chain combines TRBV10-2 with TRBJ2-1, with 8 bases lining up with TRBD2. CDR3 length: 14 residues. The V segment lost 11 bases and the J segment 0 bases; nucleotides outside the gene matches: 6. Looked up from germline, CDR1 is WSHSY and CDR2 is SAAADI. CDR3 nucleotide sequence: TGCGCCTCAAATAGCGGGGACTCCTACAATGAGCAGTTCTTC. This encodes CASNSGDSYNEQFF.

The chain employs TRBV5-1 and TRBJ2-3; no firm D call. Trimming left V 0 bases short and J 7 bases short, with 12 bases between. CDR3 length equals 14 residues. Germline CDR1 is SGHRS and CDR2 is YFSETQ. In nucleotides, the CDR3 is TGCGCCAGCAGCTTGGAAGTGAGCTTCCATACGCAGTATTTT. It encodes CASSLEVSFHTQYF.

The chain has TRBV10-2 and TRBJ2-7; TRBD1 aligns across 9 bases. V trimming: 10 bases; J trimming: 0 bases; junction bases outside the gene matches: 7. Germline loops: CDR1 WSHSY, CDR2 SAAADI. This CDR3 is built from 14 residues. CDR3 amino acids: CATLPGQGSYEQYF. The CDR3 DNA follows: TGCGCCACCTTGCCGGGACAGGGCTCCTACGAGCAGTACTTC.

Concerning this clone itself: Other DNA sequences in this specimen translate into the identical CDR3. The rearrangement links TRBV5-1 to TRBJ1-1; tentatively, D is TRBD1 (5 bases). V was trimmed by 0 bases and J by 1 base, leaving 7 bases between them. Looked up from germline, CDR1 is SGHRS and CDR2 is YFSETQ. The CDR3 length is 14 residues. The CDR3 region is CASSLGQSNTEAFF. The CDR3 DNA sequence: TGCGCCAGCAGCTTGGGACAGTCGAACACTGAAGCTTTCTTT.